One and the same sample provided the 18 T cell receptor beta chains below, sequenced in a study of regulatory T cells in long-lasting Graves disease. Sample time point: persistent/refractory GD, antithyroid drugs over 5 years with positive TRAb. Generation of the TCR library employed RNA extracted from PBMCs. Combining iRepertoire HTBI primers with Arm-PCR of CDR3 regions, the authors built TCR beta libraries. TCRdb called the multiplex PCR reads again in MiXCR, with one record for every CDR3 protein. The table records a few hundred thousand distinct CDR3 sequences, around 23% of them present only once. The sequences come from peripheral blood mononuclear cells (PBMCs), collected when the disease was refractory, from a patient treated with antithyroid drugs. These receptors came from a woman between 35 and 50 years old with Graves disease.

This clonotype was detected many times. The chain links TRBV28 to TRBJ1-4; D is unclear. Trimming pared 4 bases from V and 0 bases from J, leaving 9 bases between. The CDR3 sequence is 15 residues long. Germline CDR1 MDHEN, CDR2 SYDVKM. The DNA of the CDR3 is TGTGCCAGCAGTTGGTTGGTGGCAACTAATGAAAAACTGTTTTTT. This encodes CASSWLVATNEKLFF.

The table lists this clonotype with a few counts. This rearrangement joins TRBV12-3 or TRBV12-4 to TRBJ2-7; unclear D gene. Trimming took 3 bases from V and 7 from J, leaving 10 bases between them. This CDR3 is built from 12 residues. The CDR3 is CASSFSRLEQYF. As DNA, the CDR3 is TGTGCCAGCAGTTTTTCCAGGCTGGAGCAGTACTTC.

The rearrangement links TRBV11-1 to TRBJ2-5; 10 nucleotides line up with TRBD2. Per germline, CDR1 SGHAT and CDR2 FQDESV (reference sequence). The trim removed 5 bases at V and 5 bases at J, leaving 11 bases unmatched. There are 16 residues in the CDR3. CDR3 loop: CASSLGASGSGETQYF. DNA for the CDR3: TGTGCCAGCAGCCTAGGGGCTAGCGGGAGCGGTGAGACCCAGTACTTC.

In this sample, this clonotype turned up many times. The chain carries TRBV6-1 and TRBJ2-7, with a weak D call TRBD2 (8 bases). V was clipped by 6 bases and J by 4 bases, with 19 bases between them. Germline V gene sequence: CDR1 MNHNS, CDR2 SASEGT. This CDR3 contains 15 residues. CDR3 in amino acids: CASSLSGTAEYEQYF. Here the CDR3 DNA reads TGTGCCAGCAGCCTTAGCGGGACAGCAGAATACGAGCAGTACTTC.

Only a few counts were recorded for this clonotype. In nucleotides, the CDR3 is TGTGCCAGCAGCCCCGGACAGTCTGGAAACACCATATATTTT. Its protein is CASSPGQSGNTIYF. The rearrangement joins TRBV28 to TRBJ1-3, with D perhaps TRBD1 (6 bases). The CDR3 runs to 14 residues. V was shortened by 6 bases and J by 1 base, with 10 bases between the two germline ends. The germline CDR1 and CDR2 sequences are MDHEN and SYDVKM.

This clonotype was found many times. Germline is not matched at one junction end, which may reflect a read error. V gene TRBV5-1 combines with J gene TRBJ2-5, with D uncertain. This CDR3 is 13 amino acids long. Germline CDR1 SGHRS, CDR2 YFSETQ. DNA for the CDR3: TGTGCCAGCAGCTTGTGGAGACAAGAGACCCAGTACTTC. It specifies CASSLWRQETQYF.

The chain carries TRBV12-3 or TRBV12-4 and TRBJ2-1; TRBD2 matches 11 bases. V gave up 6 bases and J gave up 6 bases; unmatched junction bases: 4. CDR3 length equals 14 residues. CDR3 sequence: CASRFGTSGNEQFF. In DNA form, the CDR3 reads TGTGCCAGCAGATTCGGGACTAGCGGCAATGAGCAGTTCTTC.

This sequence joins TRBV19 and TRBJ1-5; weak D call: TRBD1 (5 bases). This CDR3 is built from 14 residues. In germline, CDR1 is LNHDA, CDR2 SQIVND (reference sequence). V was clipped by 5 bases and J by 6 bases, with 14 bases between them. CDR3 DNA: TGTGCCAGTAGTGCAGGGAAGATTCGTCAGCCCCAGCATTTT. Its protein product is CASSAGKIRQPQHF.

The genes are TRBV28 and TRBJ2-7, with 13 bases aligning to TRBD2. This CDR3 spans 14 amino acids. Germline V gene lookup returns CDR1 MDHEN and CDR2 SYDVKM. The V and J ends lost 7 bases and 5 bases, in that order; junction bases with no gene match: 5. This chain's CDR3 is CASTRTSGSHEQYF. DNA for the CDR3: TGTGCCAGCACCCGGACTAGCGGGAGCCACGAGCAGTACTTC.

This clonotype was seen a handful of times. The J gene is TRBJ2-5, the V gene TRBV10-2, with a tentative D call TRBD1 (6 bases). Germline CDR1 reads WSHSY; CDR2 reads SAAADI. The V and J ends lost 3 bases and 3 bases respectively, with 14 bases between them. The CDR3 has 15 amino acids. The CDR3 loop is CASSDAGERKETQYF. For the CDR3, the DNA is TGCGCCAGCAGTGATGCAGGGGAAAGGAAAGAGACCCAGTACTTC.

The V gene is TRBV30, the J gene TRBJ2-1; D is unresolved. V was cut by 4 bases and J by 1 base, with 8 bases left in between. Germline lookup yields CDR1 GTSNPN and CDR2 SVGIG (reference sequence). The CDR3 has 13 residues. CDR3 sequence: CAWNRGSYNEQFF. In nucleotides, the CDR3 is TGTGCCTGGAACCGAGGTTCCTACAATGAGCAGTTCTTC.

The chain recombines TRBV7-9 with TRBJ2-1, with 9 bases identical to TRBD1. After removal of 1 base from V and 2 bases from J, the junction contained 9 bases not matched to a gene. Germline V lookup: CDR1 SEHNR, CDR2 FQNEAQ (reference sequence). The CDR3 runs to 18 residues. CDR3 nucleotides: TGTGCCAGCAGCTTAGAGATGGGCAGACAGGGGGCCTACAATGAGCAGTTCTTC. Translating it yields CASSLEMGRQGAYNEQFF. Based on the CDR3 plus reference TRBV7-9 and TRBJ2-1, the full variable domain is DTGVSQNPRHKITKRGQNVTFRCDPISEHNRLYWYRQTLGQGPEFLTYFQNEAQLEKSRLLSDRFSAERPKGSFSTLEIQRTEQGDSAMYLCASSLEMGRQGAYNEQFFGPGTRLTVL.

A few counts support this clonotype. CDR3 residues: CASSHPGLAGYEQFF. The CDR3 DNA follows: TGTGCCAGCAGTCACCCGGGACTAGCGGGATACGAGCAGTTCTTC. This rearrangement joins TRBV27 to TRBJ2-1; TRBD2 aligns across 13 bases. The V segment lost 5 bases and the J segment 10 bases; nucleotides outside the gene matches: 8. Germline CDR1 and CDR2: MNHEY and SMNVEV (reference sequence). CDR3 length: 15 amino acids.

This clonotype appeared many times. The chain is built from TRBV5-1 and TRBJ1-1; D unresolved. The CDR3 extends over 14 amino acids. The germline V gene encodes CDR1 SGHRS and CDR2 YFSETQ. V was cut by 0 bases and J by 1 base, with 7 bases left in between. The CDR3 nucleotides are TGCGCCAGCAGCTTGGCCTACGGGAACACTGAAGCTTTCTTT. Protein product: CASSLAYGNTEAFF.

This chain joins TRBV10-3 and TRBJ2-2, with no clear D. The V gene's germline CDR1 is ENHRY and CDR2 SYGVKD. This CDR3 spans 12 amino acids. The V end lost 5 bases, the J end lost 1 base, and 2 bases lay between the germline ends. The CDR3 nucleotides are TGTGCCATCAGTAGGAACACCGGGGAGCTGTTTTTT. Translated, it gives CAISRNTGELFF.

This clonotype was seen only a few times. V usage is TRBV29-1 and J usage is TRBJ1-1, with D possibly TRBD1 on 6 matching bases. Trimming pared 5 bases from V and 6 bases from J, leaving 19 bases between. Per the germline V gene, CDR1 is SQVTM and CDR2 is ANQGSEA. The CDR3 consists of 14 residues. The CDR3 nucleotides are TGCAGCGTTTCCCCCACGACAGGTTGGTCTGAAGCTTTCTTT. Its translation: CSVSPTTGWSEAFF.

This clonotype was counted at least ten times. One junction end does not reproduce the germline sequence, and a read error may be involved. The J gene is TRBJ1-1, the V gene TRBV28; D not resolved. CDR1 is MDHEN, CDR2 SYDVKM, per germline. The CDR3 sequence is 12 residues long. The CDR3 is CASSFLNSEAFF. CDR3 coding DNA: TGTGCCAGCAGTTTTCTTAACAGTGAAGCTTTCTTT.

This chain uses TRBV12-3 or TRBV12-4 with TRBJ1-2, with 11 bases fitting TRBD1. CDR3 length: 15 amino acids. The ends lost 6 bases at V and 6 bases at J; junction bases unmatched: 9. This CDR3 is CASRWGDRGRNGYTF. DNA of the CDR3: TGTGCCAGCAGATGGGGGGACAGGGGGAGGAATGGCTACACCTTC.